This record covers a single T cell receptor (beta chain). What it recognizes is unknown. Clones were read by immunoSEQ multiplex PCR, and TCRdb kept only the in-frame ones, dropping some. The sample gives fewer than 200,000 clones, roughly 95% of which show up once; about 0.94% is in the top ten. The entry originates in a study of cytomegalovirus exposure and HLA in healthy donors. Study results and caveats: Cytomegalovirus status, reportedly, was diagnosed with high specificity and sensitivity by the classifier.

The receptor comes from a woman between 18 and 29 years old in good health and CMV-seronegative. The sample consisted of PBMCs.

The CDR3 sequence is CASSIGPPSYNEQFF. The DNA of the CDR3 is TGTGCCAGTAGTATAGGTCCCCCTAGCTACAATGAGCAGTTCTTC. The V gene is TRBV19, the J gene TRBJ2-1; D not resolved. The V and J ends lost 1 base and 3 bases respectively, with 10 bases between them. The CDR3 is made up of 15 amino acids. CDR1 LNHDA and CDR2 SQIVND come from the germline V gene (reference sequence).